The 30 T cell receptor beta chains presented below share a single source sample, sequenced in a study of cytomegalovirus exposure and HLA in healthy donors. Researchers ran the PCR with 60 Vbeta and 13 Jbeta primers. Profiling relied on immunoSEQ multiplex PCR, and the TCRdb table lists in-frame clones only, not all of them. The table records 170,000 or so clones, 80% of them present only once. Material: PBMCs. These receptors originate from a boy younger than 18 in good health and CMV-seronegative.

The rearrangement joins TRBV6-5 to TRBJ1-5, with 10 bases that match TRBD1. This CDR3 region has 14 residues. Per germline, CDR1 MNHEY and CDR2 SVGAGI. The J segment lost 7 bases and the V segment lost 5 bases, leaving 5 bases of the junction unmatched. The CDR3 protein is CASSPTGGWQPQHF. CDR3 coding DNA: TGTGCCAGCAGTCCGACAGGGGGCTGGCAGCCCCAGCATTTT.

This clone was counted once. V is TRBV4-2 and J is TRBJ2-5; no clear D. TRBJ2-7 matches the DNA end more closely, so the J call is doubtful. Germline lookup yields CDR1 LGHNA and CDR2 YNFKEQ. The CDR3 totals 16 residues. The DNA of the CDR3 is TGTGCCAGCAGCCAAGATGCGGCGGAGTGGGTGGTCGAGCAGTACTTC. Translated, it gives CASSQDAAEWVVEQYF.

This chain uses TRBV6-5 with TRBJ1-2; D call uncertain. Germline values: CDR1 MNHEY, CDR2 SVGAGI. V was pared by 0 bases and J by 5 bases, with 7 bases between. The CDR3 sequence is 13 residues long. The CDR3 DNA follows: TGTGCCAGCAGTTACTCGAGTCTTTATGGCTACACCTTC. The encoded protein is CASSYSSLYGYTF.

This chain uses TRBV2 with TRBJ2-1; 7 bases line up with TRBD1. The junction had 9 bases not matched to a gene; V was cut back by 6 bases and J by 1 base. The CDR3 covers 16 residues. The germline CDR1 and CDR2 sequences are SNHLY and FYNNEI. Here the CDR3 DNA reads TGTGCCAGCAGGTCAGTGGGACAGTCTTCCTACAATGAGCAGTTCTTC. Translated, it gives CASRSVGQSSYNEQFF. The full variable domain, in which reference TRBV2 and TRBJ2-1 provide the parts outside the CDR3, is EPEVTQTPSHQVTQMGQEVILRCVPISNHLYFYWYRQILGQKVEFLVSFYNNEISEKSEIFDDQFSVERPDGSNFTLKIRSTKLEDSAMYFCASRSVGQSSYNEQFFGPGTRLTVL.

In this sample, this clone turned up once. This rearrangement joins TRBV7-9 to TRBJ2-7; weak D call: TRBD2 (5 bases). Per the germline V gene, CDR1 is SEHNR and CDR2 is FQNEAQ (reference sequence). V shed 6 bases and J shed 0 bases, with 6 bases lying between them. This CDR3 comprises 12 residues. The CDR3 DNA is TGTGCCAGCAGTCGGGGCTCCTACGAGCAGTACTTC. Translating it yields CASSRGSYEQYF.

The CDR3 sequence: CASSPDSSYYGYTF. For the CDR3, the DNA is TGTGCCAGTAGCCCGGACAGCTCCTACTATGGCTACACCTTC. The chain combines TRBV19 with TRBJ1-2, with a possible D match to TRBD1 (6 bases). Germline V gene data show CDR1 as LNHDA and CDR2 as SQIVND (reference sequence). The CDR3 has 14 residues. V lost 6 bases and J 3 bases, leaving 14 bases between the germline ends.

The V call is TRBV10-1, the J call TRBJ2-3; 8 bases match TRBD1. The germline gives CDR1 WNHNN, CDR2 SYGVQD (reference sequence). The CDR3 is made up of 13 amino acids. With V trimmed by 9 bases and J by 3 bases, 5 bases remained unmatched. CDR3 residues: CARTGGITDTQYF. In DNA, the CDR3 is TGCGCCAGAACAGGGGGGATAACAGATACGCAGTATTTT.

For the CDR3, the DNA is TGTGCCAGCAGTGGCGATGCGGGAGGGCTCAATGAGCAGTTCTTC. It codes for CASSGDAGGLNEQFF. This chain links TRBV25-1 with TRBJ2-1; 9 bases match TRBD2. The CDR3 sequence is 15 residues long. The germline V gene has CDR1 MGHDK and CDR2 SYGVNS. Losses at the gene ends were 4 bases for V and 6 bases for J; bases not matched to a gene: 7. Full variable domain (outside the CDR3, taken from reference TRBV25-1 and TRBJ2-1): EADIYQTPRYLVIGTGKKITLECSQTMGHDKMYWYQQDPGMELHLIHYSYGVNSTEKGDLSSESTVSRIRTEHFPLTLESARPSHTSQYLCASSGDAGGLNEQFFGPGTRLTVL.

Concerning this clone itself: Other DNA sequences of this sample code for an identical CDR3. This sequence joins TRBV7-9 and TRBJ1-2; 8 bases are a match to TRBD1. Trimming cost V 5 bases and J 4 bases; bases outside gene matches: 3. This CDR3 is 13 amino acids long. Germline values: CDR1 SEHNR, CDR2 FQNEAQ (reference sequence). CDR3 nucleotides: TGTGCCAGCAGCCTCGGGACAGGCTATGGCTACACCTTC. Translation: CASSLGTGYGYTF.

V and J are TRBV5-6 and TRBJ2-3; 7 bases agree with TRBD2. The germline V gene encodes CDR1 SGHDT and CDR2 YYEEEE. The CDR3 length is 17 residues. The ends lost 2 bases at V and 0 bases at J; junction bases unmatched: 9. For the CDR3, the DNA is TGTGCCAGCAGCTTAAAAACTAGCGCTTTAAGCACAGATACGCAGTATTTT. Encoded protein: CASSLKTSALSTDTQYF.

The chain uses TRBV6-1 and TRBJ2-7; the match to TRBD2 covers 7 bases. This CDR3 is 15 amino acids long. Trimming took 3 bases from V and 1 from J; bases not matched to a gene: 6. The germline CDR1 and CDR2 sequences are MNHNS and SASEGT. In nucleotides, the CDR3 is TGTGCCAGCAGTGAGTCCCCGGGAGGTTCCTACGAGCAGTACTTC. Translating gives CASSESPGGSYEQYF.

The chain combines TRBV5-6 with TRBJ2-2, with TRBD2 identical over 8 bases. The CDR3 has 15 residues. The germline V gene encodes CDR1 SGHDT and CDR2 YYEEEE. The V and J ends lost 4 bases and 0 bases, in that order; junction bases with no gene match: 2. CDR3 DNA sequence: TGTGCCAGCAGCCTGGGACTAGCGAACACCGGGGAGCTGTTTTTT. Translation: CASSLGLANTGELFF.

Only a few counts were recorded for this clone. This chain links TRBV4-3 with TRBJ2-7; tentatively, D is TRBD1 (6 bases). Germline V gives CDR1 LGHNA, CDR2 YSLEER. Trimming left V 0 bases short and J 3 bases short, with 15 bases between. This CDR3 region has 16 residues. The CDR3 protein is CASSQDLGQPRYEQYF. In DNA, the CDR3 is TGCGCCAGCAGCCAAGATTTAGGACAGCCGCGCTACGAGCAGTACTTC.

The rearrangement links TRBV11-3 to TRBJ2-1; no reliable D call. CDR3 size: 13 residues. Trimming pared 0 bases from V and 2 bases from J, leaving 2 bases between. Germline-derived CDR1 and CDR2 are SGHNT and YENEEA. The CDR3, as DNA: TGTGCCAGCAGCTTAGATACCTACAATGAGCAGTTCTTC. This translates into CASSLDTYNEQFF.

J is TRBJ1-1 and V is TRBV5-1, with 7 positions matching TRBD1. The germline V gene has CDR1 SGHRS and CDR2 YFSETQ. The CDR3 covers 14 residues. V trimming: 0 bases; J trimming: 5 bases; junction bases outside the gene matches: 4. CDR3 sequence reads: CASSLDRGWTEAFF. The CDR3 DNA reads TGCGCCAGCAGCTTGGACAGGGGTTGGACTGAAGCTTTCTTT.

This clone was observed once. The chain recombines TRBV5-8 with TRBJ1-5; 8 bases fit TRBD1. Trimming took 4 bases from V and 1 from J; bases not matched to a gene: 4. The CDR3 has 15 amino acids. Germline CDR1 SGHTS, CDR2 YDEGEE. CDR3 coding DNA: TGTGCCAGCAGCCAGGGGGCGCAGAGCAATCAGCCCCAGCATTTT. It yields the protein CASSQGAQSNQPQHF. The full variable domain, completed using reference TRBV5-8 and TRBJ1-5, is EAGVTQSPTHLIKTRGQQATLRCSPISGHTSVYWYQQALGLGLQFLLWYDEGEERNRGNFPPRFSGRQFPNYSSELNVNALELEDSALYLCASSQGAQSNQPQHFGDGTRLSIL.

V usage is TRBV2 and J usage is TRBJ2-2, with D possibly being TRBD2 (5 bases). The CDR3 contains 15 residues. Trimming pared 9 bases from V and 4 bases from J, leaving 18 bases between. Germline CDR1 is SNHLY and CDR2 is FYNNEI. The CDR3, as DNA: TGTGCCAGTCGGGCGGACTCTACCAGCACCGGGGAGCTGTTTTTT. It translates to CASRADSTSTGELFF.

This clone showed up just a few times. The chain couples TRBV5-6 to TRBJ2-1, with D possibly being TRBD2 (5 bases). V was trimmed by 4 bases and J by 9 bases, leaving 11 bases between them. From germline, CDR1 is SGHDT and CDR2 YYEEEE. This CDR3 has 12 residues. The CDR3 nucleotides are TGTGCCAGCAGCGCGATCCGGGGTGAGCAGTTCTTC. This translates into CASSAIRGEQFF.

This chain uses TRBV5-4 with TRBJ2-1; 13 positions match TRBD2. With V trimmed by 4 bases and J by 2 bases, 3 bases remained unmatched. Germline lookup yields CDR1 SGHNT and CDR2 YYREEE (reference sequence). The CDR3 is 16 amino acids. Written as DNA, the CDR3 is TGTGCCAGCAGCCGACTAGCGGGAGGCCCCTACAATGAGCAGTTCTTC. Its translation is CASSRLAGGPYNEQFF.

The V call is TRBV27, the J call TRBJ1-4; D might be TRBD1 (6 bases). The V gene lost 6 bases and the J gene lost 8 bases, with 19 bases spanning the gap. CDR1 is MNHEY and CDR2 is SMNVEV in the germline V gene (reference sequence). This CDR3 has 15 amino acids. The CDR3 here is CASSFLGGLQEKLFF. The CDR3 DNA follows: TGTGCCAGCAGCTTCCTCGGGGGGCTTCAAGAAAAACTGTTTTTT.

This chain uses TRBV19 with TRBJ2-7, with 9 bases lining up with TRBD1. Germline-derived CDR1 and CDR2 are LNHDA and SQIVND (reference sequence). The CDR3 extends over 15 amino acids. The junction had 7 bases not matched to a gene; V was cut back by 5 bases and J by 2 bases. CDR3 protein: CASSRIQGAAYEQYF. As DNA, the CDR3 is TGTGCCAGTAGTCGGATACAGGGGGCGGCCTACGAGCAGTACTTC.

The J gene is TRBJ1-3, the V gene TRBV18, with unresolved D. The CDR3 length is 17 residues. V gave up 4 bases and J gave up 0 bases, with 16 bases separating them. Germline CDR1 and CDR2: KGHSH and LQKENI. The CDR3 DNA is TGTGCCAGCTCACAAGTTCCGGCGGGCTCCTCTGGAAACACCATATATTTT. Translating gives CASSQVPAGSSGNTIYF.

The chain employs TRBV11-2 and TRBJ1-3; D is undetermined. This CDR3 contains 14 residues. Looked up from germline, CDR1 is SGHAT and CDR2 is FQNNGV. V was pared by 2 bases and J by 2 bases, with 7 bases between. CDR3 sequence (DNA): TGTGCCAGCAGCTTAAGCCCTGCTGGAAACACCATATATTTT. Protein: CASSLSPAGNTIYF. Full variable domain (rest looked up from reference TRBV11-2 and TRBJ1-3): EAGVAQSPRYKIIEKRQSVAFWCNPISGHATLYWYQQILGQGPKLLIQFQNNGVVDDSQLPKDRFSAERLKGVDSTLKIQPAKLEDSAVYLCASSLSPAGNTIYFGEGSWLTVV.

V usage is TRBV18 and J usage is TRBJ2-7, with 7 bases identical to TRBD1. The V segment lost 5 bases and the J segment 4 bases; nucleotides outside the gene matches: 8. CDR3 length: 14 amino acids. Germline loops: CDR1 KGHSH, CDR2 LQKENI. The CDR3 reads CASSGQDRGYEQYF. The CDR3 region has the DNA TGTGCCAGCTCAGGACAGGACCGAGGTTACGAGCAGTACTTC. Drawing the rest from reference TRBV18 and TRBJ2-7, the complete variable domain is NAGVMQNPRHLVRRRGQEARLRCSPMKGHSHVYWYRQLPEEGLKFMVYLQKENIIDESGMPKERFSAEFPKEGPSILRIQQVVRGDSAAYFCASSGQDRGYEQYFGPGTRLTVT.

The genes are TRBV5-1 and TRBJ2-3; 11 bases are shared with TRBD2. V lost 4 bases and J lost 4; bases outside the gene matches: 2. There are 14 residues in the CDR3. Looked up from germline, CDR1 is SGHRS and CDR2 is YFSETQ. This CDR3 is CASSGSGGADTQYF. The CDR3 DNA sequence: TGCGCCAGCAGCGGTAGCGGGGGGGCAGATACGCAGTATTTT.

J is TRBJ1-2 and V is TRBV30; 12 bases fit TRBD1. V was clipped by 7 bases and J by 4 bases; unmatched bases: 13. There are 16 residues in the CDR3. Germline V CDR1 and CDR2: GTSNPN, SVGIG (reference sequence). The CDR3 protein is CASPPGQGAVGYGYTF. The DNA of the CDR3 is TGTGCCTCCCCGCCGGGACAGGGGGCAGTAGGCTATGGCTACACCTTC.

This chain links TRBV29-1 with TRBJ1-2, with 7 nucleotides matching TRBD1. The V segment lost 7 bases and the J segment 3 bases; nucleotides outside the gene matches: 14. The CDR3 is 15 amino acids. The germline CDR1 and CDR2 sequences are SQVTM and ANQGSEA. This CDR3 is CSALDTGATDYGYTF. For the CDR3, the DNA is TGCAGCGCTCTCGATACAGGGGCGACCGACTATGGCTACACCTTC.

V gene TRBV12-5 combines with J gene TRBJ1-6; the match to TRBD1 covers 8 bases. The germline gives CDR1 LGHNT, CDR2 FRNRAP. V trimming: 1 base; J trimming: 7 bases; junction bases outside the gene matches: 6. This CDR3 is built from 16 residues. CDR3 protein: CASGLARTGKNSPLHF. The CDR3 DNA is TGTGCTAGTGGTTTGGCAAGGACAGGGAAGAATTCACCCCTCCACTTT.

For this clone: At the DNA level, this CDR3 is encoded by other sequences in the same sample as well. The chain couples TRBV12-5 to TRBJ1-5; D gene ambiguous. The V gene's germline CDR1 is LGHNT and CDR2 FRNRAP. The CDR3 contains 13 residues. Trimming shortened V by 3 bases and J by 1 base, and 4 bases separated the two germline ends. The CDR3 region is CASGFGSNQPQHF. CDR3 nucleotide sequence: TGTGCTAGTGGTTTTGGCAGCAATCAGCCCCAGCATTTT.

The chain combines TRBV9 with TRBJ2-7; D possibly corresponds to TRBD2 (6 bases). This CDR3 contains 15 residues. Germline V lookup: CDR1 SGDLS, CDR2 YYNGEE. V was trimmed by 3 bases and J by 2 bases, leaving 15 bases between them. The CDR3 loop reads CASSATGGGAYEQYF. The DNA of the CDR3 is TGTGCCAGCAGCGCCACGGGTGGCGGGGCCTACGAGCAGTACTTC.